Listed below are T cell receptor beta chains from one sample, sequenced in a study of cytomegalovirus exposure and HLA in healthy donors. Clones were sequenced by immunoSEQ multiplex PCR, and TCRdb holds only the in-frame ones, with some missing. The data hold 120,000 to 150,000 clones, with roughly four fifths observed a single time. The specimen sequenced was PBMCs. The origin of the receptors is a man in his forties or fifties in good health and CMV-seropositive. The CDR3 runs from the conserved cysteine through the conserved F or W. Fields, in order: V gene, J gene, D gene, clone size, CDR3 protein, CDR3 DNA. A D gene is named only where the DNA matches it firmly. Size tells how often a clone was seen (once, few, many) or the class of an expanded clone, and some rows leave it out.

V gene: TRBV25-1
J gene: TRBJ1-1
D gene: TRBD1
clone size: once
CDR3 protein: CASSESRGPTEAFF
CDR3 DNA: TGTGCCAGCAGTGAATCAAGGGGGCCCACTGAAGCTTTCTTT

V gene: TRBV6-4
J gene: TRBJ2-1
D gene: -
clone size: -
CDR3 protein: CASSDSQGAYNEQFF
CDR3 DNA: TGTGCCAGCAGTGACTCCCAGGGCGCCTACAATGAGCAGTTCTTC

V gene: TRBV10-3
J gene: TRBJ1-2
D gene: TRBD1
clone size: -
CDR3 protein: CAIMALDRAGYGYTF
CDR3 DNA: TGTGCCATCATGGCCCTGGACAGGGCAGGGTATGGCTACACCTTC

V gene: TRBV5-6
J gene: TRBJ2-5
D gene: -
clone size: -
CDR3 protein: CASSLVGAAGETQYF
CDR3 DNA: TGTGCCAGCAGCTTGGTAGGTGCAGCCGGGGAGACCCAGTACTTC

V gene: TRBV13
J gene: TRBJ1-3
D gene: -
clone size: -
CDR3 protein: CASSSRLISGNTIYF
CDR3 DNA: TGTGCCAGCAGCTCCAGACTGATCTCTGGAAACACCATATATTTT

V gene: TRBV5-1
J gene: TRBJ1-2
D gene: TRBD1
clone size: -
CDR3 protein: CASSQGQGAYYGYTF
CDR3 DNA: TGCGCCAGCAGCCAGGGACAGGGAGCCTACTATGGCTACACCTTC

V gene: TRBV7-9
J gene: TRBJ1-2
D gene: -
clone size: -
CDR3 protein: CASSPGQWSIGGYTF
CDR3 DNA: TGTGCCAGCAGCCCCGGACAGTGGAGCATAGGGGGCTACACCTTC

V gene: TRBV18
J gene: TRBJ1-2
D gene: -
clone size: -
CDR3 protein: CASSLLGGALNYGYTF
CDR3 DNA: TGTGCCAGCTCACTTCTCGGGGGGGCACTTAACTATGGCTACACCTTC

V gene: TRBV29-1
J gene: TRBJ2-3
D gene: TRBD2
clone size: -
CDR3 protein: CSVAGTSGSADTQYF
CDR3 DNA: TGCAGCGTCGCAGGGACTAGCGGGAGCGCAGATACGCAGTATTTT

V gene: TRBV5-3
J gene: TRBJ1-1
D gene: -
clone size: -
CDR3 protein: CARSFTGRGMNTEAFF
CDR3 DNA: TGTGCCAGAAGCTTTACAGGGAGGGGAATGAACACTGAAGCTTTCTTT

V gene: TRBV30
J gene: TRBJ1-2
D gene: -
clone size: -
CDR3 protein: CAWSMQDVIRGYTF
CDR3 DNA: TGTGCCTGGAGTATGCAAGATGTAATTCGGGGCTACACCTTC

V gene: TRBV9
J gene: TRBJ1-1
D gene: -
clone size: -
CDR3 protein: CASSVGWFQQGRGTEAFF
CDR3 DNA: TGTGCCAGCAGCGTAGGATGGTTCCAACAGGGCAGGGGCACTGAAGCTTTCTTT

V gene: TRBV4-1
J gene: TRBJ1-2
D gene: TRBD1
clone size: once
CDR3 protein: CASSQEGGQGARSYGYTF
CDR3 DNA: TGCGCCAGCAGCCAAGAGGGGGGCCAGGGGGCGCGTAGCTATGGCTACACCTTC

V gene: TRBV10-3
J gene: TRBJ2-5
D gene: -
clone size: -
CDR3 protein: CAIRNREETQYF
CDR3 DNA: TGTGCCATCCGCAACAGGGAAGAGACCCAGTACTTC

V gene: TRBV5-4
J gene: TRBJ1-1
D gene: TRBD1
clone size: -
CDR3 protein: CASSLVTGGWDTEAFF
CDR3 DNA: TGTGCCAGCAGCTTGGTCACAGGGGGCTGGGACACTGAAGCTTTCTTT

V gene: TRBV5-1
J gene: TRBJ1-6
D gene: TRBD1
clone size: -
CDR3 protein: CASSLMTGSDNSPLHF
CDR3 DNA: TGCGCCAGCAGCTTAATGACAGGGTCGGATAATTCACCCCTCCACTTT

V gene: TRBV7-2
J gene: TRBJ2-3
D gene: TRBD1
clone size: -
CDR3 protein: CASSLVGTASFSTDTQYF
CDR3 DNA: TGTGCCAGCAGCTTAGTCGGGACAGCCAGTTTTAGCACAGATACGCAGTATTTT

V gene: TRBV5-1
J gene: TRBJ2-3
D gene: TRBD2
clone size: -
CDR3 protein: CASRRLLAGTDTQYF
CDR3 DNA: TGCGCCAGCAGACGTTTACTAGCGGGCACAGATACGCAGTATTTT

V gene: TRBV7-9
J gene: TRBJ1-2
D gene: -
clone size: -
CDR3 protein: CSSSLDFRDGGYTF
CDR3 DNA: TGTTCCAGCAGCTTAGATTTCAGGGATGGCGGCTACACCTTC

V gene: TRBV27
J gene: TRBJ2-1
D gene: -
clone size: -
CDR3 protein: CASSFEEQSDEQFF
CDR3 DNA: TGTGCCAGCAGTTTTGAAGAACAGTCCGATGAGCAGTTCTTC

V gene: TRBV27
J gene: TRBJ2-5
D gene: TRBD1
clone size: -
CDR3 protein: CASSTSRDRGGETQYF
CDR3 DNA: TGTGCCAGCAGCACCTCCCGGGACAGGGGCGGAGAGACCCAGTACTTC

V gene: TRBV4-2
J gene: TRBJ1-4
D gene: TRBD1
clone size: -
CDR3 protein: CASSQEPGTGWQKLFF
CDR3 DNA: TGTGCCAGCAGCCAAGAACCCGGGACAGGGTGGCAAAAACTGTTTTTT

V gene: TRBV6-5
J gene: TRBJ2-3
D gene: TRBD2
clone size: -
CDR3 protein: CASSYVAGGSDTQYF
CDR3 DNA: TGTGCCAGCAGTTACGTAGCGGGAGGCTCGGATACGCAGTATTTT

V gene: TRBV7-9
J gene: TRBJ2-1
D gene: -
clone size: -
CDR3 protein: CASSLTLGSYNEQFF
CDR3 DNA: TGTGCCAGCAGCTTGACATTGGGCTCCTACAATGAGCAGTTCTTC

V gene: TRBV6-5
J gene: TRBJ1-1
D gene: -
clone size: few
CDR3 protein: CASSYSRTLLTEAFF
CDR3 DNA: TGTGCCAGCAGTTACTCCCGAACTCTTTTGACTGAAGCTTTCTTT

V gene: TRBV6-5
J gene: TRBJ2-1
D gene: TRBD1
clone size: -
CDR3 protein: CASSYSMGTGMNEQFF
CDR3 DNA: TGTGCCAGCAGTTACTCGATGGGGACAGGGATGAATGAGCAGTTCTTC

V gene: TRBV5-4
J gene: TRBJ2-1
D gene: TRBD2
clone size: -
CDR3 protein: CASSSGGLAGYNEQFF
CDR3 DNA: TGTGCCAGCAGCTCGGGGGGACTAGCGGGTTACAATGAGCAGTTCTTC

V gene: TRBV9
J gene: TRBJ1-2
D gene: -
clone size: -
CDR3 protein: CASSGVEGYTF
CDR3 DNA: TGTGCCAGCTCAGGGGTTGAAGGCTACACCTTC

V gene: TRBV14
J gene: TRBJ1-2
D gene: -
clone size: -
CDR3 protein: CASSQAQAYGYTF
CDR3 DNA: TGTGCCAGCAGCCAAGCACAGGCTTATGGCTACACCTTC

V gene: TRBV4-1
J gene: TRBJ1-2
D gene: -
clone size: -
CDR3 protein: CASSRVANYGYTF
CDR3 DNA: TGCGCCAGCAGCCGAGTAGCTAACTATGGCTACACCTTC

V gene: TRBV19
J gene: TRBJ2-2
D gene: TRBD1
clone size: -
CDR3 protein: CASTTWTGATGELFF
CDR3 DNA: TGTGCCAGTACCACATGGACAGGGGCCACCGGGGAGCTGTTTTTT

V gene: TRBV15
J gene: TRBJ1-4
D gene: -
clone size: once
CDR3 protein: CATNNDRLRGEKEKLFF
CDR3 DNA: TGTGCCACCAACAACGATAGGCTACGGGGAGAAAAGGAAAAACTGTTTTTT

V gene: TRBV7-3
J gene: TRBJ2-5
D gene: -
clone size: -
CDR3 protein: CASSLVGGASETQYF
CDR3 DNA: TGTGCCAGCAGCTTAGTGGGGGGGGCCAGCGAGACCCAGTACTTC

V gene: TRBV6-1
J gene: TRBJ1-3
D gene: -
clone size: -
CDR3 protein: CASSERARGWDTIYF
CDR3 DNA: TGTGCCAGCAGTGAAAGGGCGCGGGGATGGGACACCATATATTTT

V gene: TRBV5-6
J gene: TRBJ1-2
D gene: -
clone size: -
CDR3 protein: CASSLGQGNYGYTF
CDR3 DNA: TGTGCCAGCAGCTTAGGTCAGGGTAACTATGGCTACACCTTC

V gene: TRBV12-1
J gene: TRBJ1-1
D gene: -
clone size: few
CDR3 protein: CASSQERAVGTEAFF
CDR3 DNA: TGTGCCAGCAGCCAAGAACGAGCGGTAGGCACTGAAGCTTTCTTT

V gene: TRBV27
J gene: TRBJ2-3
D gene: TRBD2
clone size: -
CDR3 protein: CATGRGGTNPTDTQYF
CDR3 DNA: TGTGCGACGGGGCGGGGGGGAACAAATCCCACAGATACGCAGTATTTT

V gene: TRBV9
J gene: TRBJ2-7
D gene: TRBD2
clone size: -
CDR3 protein: CASSTPGLANNEQYF
CDR3 DNA: TGTGCCAGCAGCACACCTGGACTAGCGAACAACGAGCAGTACTTC

V gene: TRBV6-5
J gene: TRBJ1-3
D gene: TRBD1
clone size: -
CDR3 protein: CASRTGAVGNTIYF
CDR3 DNA: TGTGCCAGCAGGACAGGGGCGGTTGGAAACACCATATATTTT

V gene: TRBV2
J gene: TRBJ2-7
D gene: TRBD2
clone size: -
CDR3 protein: CASRRKPTGTSGYEQYF
CDR3 DNA: TGTGCCAGCAGAAGAAAACCTACCGGGACTAGCGGATACGAGCAGTACTTC

V gene: TRBV6-1
J gene: TRBJ1-4
D gene: TRBD1
clone size: -
CDR3 protein: CASSTGGPNEKLFF
CDR3 DNA: TGTGCCAGCAGTACAGGGGGCCCTAATGAAAAACTGTTTTTT